Given below is one T cell receptor (beta chain) in context. Being off target in a library aimed at alpha chains, this beta chain has a size of little meaning. Germline CDR1 is SGHRS and CDR2 is YFSETQ. Trimming pared 6 bases from V and 1 base from J, leaving 7 bases between. This CDR3 spans 12 amino acids. TCRdb fed the RT-PCR reads into MiXCR, producing one record per CDR3 protein. Of thousands of distinct CDR3 sequences in the sample, just over 90% were seen once. The source is a female donor in good health, serving as a healthy control. The sample consisted of memory CD4+ T cells from blood. The chain recombines TRBV5-1 with TRBJ1-2; no reliable D call. This chain's CDR3 is CASKDVNYGYTF. The DNA of the CDR3 is TGCGCCAGCAAGGACGTTAACTATGGCTACACCTTC.